This paragraph reports one TCR beta chain. Its antigen is not identified. Trimming removed 8 bases from V and 1 base from J, with 17 bases in between. The CDR3 is 15 amino acids. The germline CDR1 and CDR2 sequences are SNHLY and FYNNEI. The assay was immunoSEQ multiplex PCR, and TCRdb's table has in-frame clones only and misses some. The table has 95,000 to 150,000 clones, 84% seen once. This sample was included in a study of T cell responses to AZD1222 COVID-19 vaccine. Study outcomes and limitations: Across spike, vaccine-associated CD4 TCRs were found, dominant at 160-218 and 743-854. Repertoire collection took place solely once the T cell response had peaked. A rise in Spike-specific TCR breadth and depth followed two AZD1222 doses.

The material was peripheral blood, obtained 28 days after the second AZD1222 dose. The V and J genes are TRBV2 and TRBJ1-1; no clear D gene. The sequence came from an adult who received the AZD1222 COVID-19 vaccine. DNA of the CDR3: TGTGCCAGCGTGTGGGGTTTGGGAGGGAACACTGAAGCTTTCTTT. Its translation is CASVWGLGGNTEAFF.